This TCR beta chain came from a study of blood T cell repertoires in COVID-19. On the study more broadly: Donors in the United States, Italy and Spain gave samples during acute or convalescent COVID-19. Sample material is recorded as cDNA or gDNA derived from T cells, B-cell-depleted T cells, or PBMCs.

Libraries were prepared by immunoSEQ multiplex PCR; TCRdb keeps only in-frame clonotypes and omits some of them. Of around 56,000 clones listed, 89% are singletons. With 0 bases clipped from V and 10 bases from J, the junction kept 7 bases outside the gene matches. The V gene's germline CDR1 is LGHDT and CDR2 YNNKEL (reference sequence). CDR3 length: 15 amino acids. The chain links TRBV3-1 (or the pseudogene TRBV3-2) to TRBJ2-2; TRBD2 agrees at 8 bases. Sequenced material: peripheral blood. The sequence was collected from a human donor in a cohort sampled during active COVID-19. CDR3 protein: CASSQDWSSGAELFF. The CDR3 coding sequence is TGTGCCAGCAGCCAAGACTGGAGTAGCGGGGCGGAGCTGTTTTTT.